The 8 T cell receptor beta chains below all came from one sample that was sequenced in a study of T cell repertoires in cytomegalovirus infection. TCRdb re-analysed the reads in MiXCR, keeping a single row per CDR3 protein. The table shows around 630,000 distinct CDR3 sequences, with approximately 24% occurring only once. Sequencing used CD8+ T cells from PBMCs. The source of these receptors is a human donor in good health (CMV status not recorded). Some clones in this sample may be carry-over from other donors' samples.

This clonotype occurred a few times. This chain joins TRBV28 and TRBJ1-1; D remains ambiguous. Trimming shortened V by 7 bases and J by 0 bases, and 24 bases separated the two germline ends. This CDR3 has 18 residues. Germline CDR1 reads MDHEN; CDR2 reads SYDVKM. The CDR3 DNA sequence: TGTGCCAGCACCCCTTTTGCAGGATCGACTGGACTGAACACTGAAGCTTTCTTT. It yields the protein CASTPFAGSTGLNTEAFF.

This chain uses TRBV20-1 with TRBJ2-4; D is ambiguous. The CDR3 is 13 residues long. The germline CDR1 and CDR2 sequences are DFQATT and SNEGSKA (reference sequence). Trimming took off 1 base at V and 3 bases at J, with 7 bases between the two ends. As DNA, the CDR3 is TGCAGTGCTAGAGGGACCAACAAAAACATTCAGTACTTC. Its protein is CSARGTNKNIQYF.

A few counts support this clonotype. This chain links TRBV7-9 with TRBJ2-1; tentative D call: TRBD1 (5 bases). V was clipped by 11 bases and J by 4 bases, with 15 bases between them. The CDR3 has 13 amino acids. CDR1 is SEHNR, CDR2 FQNEAQ, per germline (reference sequence). CDR3 sequence (DNA): TGTGCCGAACAGGTCAGCTATTACAATGAGCAGTTCTTC. Its protein product is CAEQVSYYNEQFF.

This clonotype has ten or more counts. Here the CDR3 DNA reads TGTGCCAGCAGTTTTAAGGACGGATGGAAGGAAAAACTGTTTTTT. The encoded protein is CASSFKDGWKEKLFF. The V call is TRBV28, the J call TRBJ1-4; D remains unclear. The germline gives CDR1 MDHEN, CDR2 SYDVKM. This CDR3 comprises 15 residues. The V and J ends lost 3 bases and 8 bases respectively, with 16 bases between them.

This clonotype was detected ten times or more. The rearrangement joins TRBV7-9 to TRBJ1-6, with TRBD1 as a possible D gene (6 bases). Trimming took 0 bases from V and 15 from J, leaving 15 bases between them. The CDR3 spans 14 residues. Germline CDR1 is SEHNR and CDR2 is FQNEAQ (reference sequence). CDR3 protein: CASSLAGTISLLHF. In DNA form, the CDR3 reads TGTGCCAGCAGCTTAGCCGGGACAATTAGTCTCCTCCACTTT.

The chain employs TRBV6-2 or TRBV6-3 and TRBJ2-1; the match to TRBD1 covers 8 bases. The CDR3 has 17 residues. CDR1 is MNHEY and CDR2 is SVGEGT in the germline V gene. With 5 bases clipped from V and 3 bases from J, the junction kept 12 bases outside the gene matches. This CDR3 is CASSTPRTGIGYNEQFF. CDR3 coding DNA: TGTGCCAGCAGTACCCCGCGGACAGGGATTGGCTACAATGAGCAGTTCTTC.

Only a few counts were recorded for this clonotype. A junction end diverges from the germline sequence, so it may reflect a read error. V gene TRBV29-1 combines with J gene TRBJ2-3, with D perhaps matching TRBD1 or TRBD2 (5 bases each). CDR1 and CDR2 from the germline V gene are SQVTM and ANQGSEA. The CDR3 length is 11 residues. The CDR3 protein is CSVDGAGPPFF. CDR3 sequence (DNA): TGCAGCGTTGACGGGGCCGGACCCCCTTTTTTT.

As for this clonotype: This may arise from a read error, as a much more abundant clone is one base away. The rearrangement links TRBV20-1 to TRBJ1-6, with 8 bases that match TRBD1. J gave up 4 bases and V 7 bases, and 12 bases lay outside the gene matches. The CDR3 is made up of 16 amino acids. Germline-derived CDR1 and CDR2 are DFQATT and SNEGSKA (reference sequence). The CDR3 loop reads CSDIRPGQGYNSPLHF. As DNA, the CDR3 is TGCAGTGACATTAGGCCTGGACAGGGTTATAATTCACCCCTCCACTTT.